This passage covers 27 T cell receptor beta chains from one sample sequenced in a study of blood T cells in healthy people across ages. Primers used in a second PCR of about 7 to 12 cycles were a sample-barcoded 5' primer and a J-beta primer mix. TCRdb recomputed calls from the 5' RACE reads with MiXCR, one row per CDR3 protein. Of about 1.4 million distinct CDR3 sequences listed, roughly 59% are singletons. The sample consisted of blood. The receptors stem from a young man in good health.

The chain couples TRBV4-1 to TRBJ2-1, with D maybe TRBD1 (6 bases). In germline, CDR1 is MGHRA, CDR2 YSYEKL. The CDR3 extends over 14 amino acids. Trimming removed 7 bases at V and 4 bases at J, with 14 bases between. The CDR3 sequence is CASTAQGWYNEQFF. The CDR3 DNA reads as TGCGCCAGCACGGCCCAGGGGTGGTACAATGAGCAGTTCTTC.

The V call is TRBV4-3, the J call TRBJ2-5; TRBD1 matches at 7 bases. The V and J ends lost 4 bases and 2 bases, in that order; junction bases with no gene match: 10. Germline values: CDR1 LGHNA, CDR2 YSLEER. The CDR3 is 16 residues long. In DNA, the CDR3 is TGCGCCAGCAGCCGGAAAAACAGGGGCCTGCAAGAGACCCAGTACTTC. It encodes CASSRKNRGLQETQYF.

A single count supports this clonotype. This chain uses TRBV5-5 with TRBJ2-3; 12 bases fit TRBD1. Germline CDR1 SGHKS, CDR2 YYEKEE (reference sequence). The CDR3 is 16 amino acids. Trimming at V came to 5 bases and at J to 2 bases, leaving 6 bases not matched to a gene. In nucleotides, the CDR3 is TGTGCCAGCAGAGACCGGGACAGGGGGCACACAGATACGCAGTATTTT. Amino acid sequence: CASRDRDRGHTDTQYF.

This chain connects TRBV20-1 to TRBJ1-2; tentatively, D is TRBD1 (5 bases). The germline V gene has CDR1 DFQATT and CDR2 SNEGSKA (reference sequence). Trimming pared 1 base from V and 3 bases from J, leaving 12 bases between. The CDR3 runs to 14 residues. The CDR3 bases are TGCAGTGCTAGAGGCCAGGGTGGTCACTATGGCTACACCTTC. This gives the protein CSARGQGGHYGYTF.

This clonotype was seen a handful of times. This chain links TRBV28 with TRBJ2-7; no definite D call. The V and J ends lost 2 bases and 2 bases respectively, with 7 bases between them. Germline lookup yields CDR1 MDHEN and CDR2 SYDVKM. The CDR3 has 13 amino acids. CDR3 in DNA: TGTGCCAGCAGTTTAGAAATTCCCTACGAGCAGTACTTC. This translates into CASSLEIPYEQYF.

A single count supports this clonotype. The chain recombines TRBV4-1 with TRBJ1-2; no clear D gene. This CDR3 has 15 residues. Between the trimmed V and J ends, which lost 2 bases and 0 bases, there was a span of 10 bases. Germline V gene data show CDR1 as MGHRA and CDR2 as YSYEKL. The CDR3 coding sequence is TGCGCCAGCAGCCAAACAAGGAACACTAACTATGGCTACACCTTC. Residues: CASSQTRNTNYGYTF.

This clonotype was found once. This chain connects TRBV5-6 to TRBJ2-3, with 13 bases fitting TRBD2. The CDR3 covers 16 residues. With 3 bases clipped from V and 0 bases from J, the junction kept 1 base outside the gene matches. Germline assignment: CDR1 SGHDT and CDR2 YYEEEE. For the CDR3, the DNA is TGTGCCAGCAGCTGGGGACTAGCGGGGAGCACAGATACGCAGTATTTT. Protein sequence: CASSWGLAGSTDTQYF.

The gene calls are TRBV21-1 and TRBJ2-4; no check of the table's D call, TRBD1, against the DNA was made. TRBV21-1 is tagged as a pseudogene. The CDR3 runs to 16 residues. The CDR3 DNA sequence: TGTGCCAGCAGCAAAGGGGGAACCGGGGCCAAAAACATTCAGTACTTC. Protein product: CASSKGGTGAKNIQYF.

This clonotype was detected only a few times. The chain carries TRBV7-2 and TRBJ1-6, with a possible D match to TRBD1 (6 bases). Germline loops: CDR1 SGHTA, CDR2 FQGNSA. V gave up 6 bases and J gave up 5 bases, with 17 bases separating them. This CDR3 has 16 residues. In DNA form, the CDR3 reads TGTGCCAGCAGTGACCACAGGGTCCTAGATAATTCACCCCTCCACTTT. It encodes CASSDHRVLDNSPLHF.

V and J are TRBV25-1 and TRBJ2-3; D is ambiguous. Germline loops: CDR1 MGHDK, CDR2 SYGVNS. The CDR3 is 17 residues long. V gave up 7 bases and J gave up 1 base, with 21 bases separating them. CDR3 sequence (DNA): TGTGCCAGCAACCCCATTGTGGGAAATTCGGGCACAGATACGCAGTATTTT. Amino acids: CASNPIVGNSGTDTQYF.

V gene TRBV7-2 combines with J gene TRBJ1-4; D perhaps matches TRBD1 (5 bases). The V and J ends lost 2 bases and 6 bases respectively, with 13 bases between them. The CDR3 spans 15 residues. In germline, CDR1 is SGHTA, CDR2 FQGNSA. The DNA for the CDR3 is TGTGCCAGCAGCTTAATGGGGGGAGGTGATGAAAAACTGTTTTTT. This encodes CASSLMGGGDEKLFF. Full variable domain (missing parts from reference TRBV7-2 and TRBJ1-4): GAGVSQSPSNKVTEKGKDVELRCDPISGHTALYWYRQSLGQGLEFLIYFQGNSAPDKSGLPSDRFSAERTGGSVSTLTIQRTQQEDSAVYLCASSLMGGGDEKLFFGSGTQLSVL.

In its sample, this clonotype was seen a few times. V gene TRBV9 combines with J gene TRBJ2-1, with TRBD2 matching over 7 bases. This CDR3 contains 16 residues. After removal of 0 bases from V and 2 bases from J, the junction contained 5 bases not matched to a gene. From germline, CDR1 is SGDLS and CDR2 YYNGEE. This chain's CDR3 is CASSVAPSGAYNEQFF. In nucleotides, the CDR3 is TGTGCCAGCAGCGTAGCCCCTAGCGGAGCCTACAATGAGCAGTTCTTC.

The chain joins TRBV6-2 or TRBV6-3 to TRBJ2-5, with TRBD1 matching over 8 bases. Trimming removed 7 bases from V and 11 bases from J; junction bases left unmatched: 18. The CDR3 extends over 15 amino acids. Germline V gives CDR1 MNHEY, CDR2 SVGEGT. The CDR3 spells CASTTRDRLYNEQYF. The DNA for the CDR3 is TGTGCCAGCACCACCCGGGACAGGCTATACAATGAGCAGTACTTC.

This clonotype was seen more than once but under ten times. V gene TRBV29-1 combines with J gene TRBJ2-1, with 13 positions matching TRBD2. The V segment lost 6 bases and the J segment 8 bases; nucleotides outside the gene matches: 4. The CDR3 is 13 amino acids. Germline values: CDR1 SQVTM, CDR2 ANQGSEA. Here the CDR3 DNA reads TGCAGCGTGTGGACTAGCGGGAGCCATGAGCAGTTCTTC. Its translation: CSVWTSGSHEQFF.

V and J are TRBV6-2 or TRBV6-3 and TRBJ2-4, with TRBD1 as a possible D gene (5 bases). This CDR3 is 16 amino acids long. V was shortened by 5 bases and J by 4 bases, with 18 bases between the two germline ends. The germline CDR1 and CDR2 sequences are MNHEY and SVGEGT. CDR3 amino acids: CASSHEPGYGKNIQYF. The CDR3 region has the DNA TGTGCCAGCAGTCACGAACCAGGGTATGGTAAAAACATTCAGTACTTC.

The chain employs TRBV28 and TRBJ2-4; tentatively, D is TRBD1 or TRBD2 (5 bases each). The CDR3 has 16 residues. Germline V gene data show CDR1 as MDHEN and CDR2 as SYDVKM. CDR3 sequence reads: CAALGAPPRAKNIQYF. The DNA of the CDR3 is TGTGCGGCACTAGGGGCCCCCCCCAGAGCCAAAAACATTCAGTACTTC.

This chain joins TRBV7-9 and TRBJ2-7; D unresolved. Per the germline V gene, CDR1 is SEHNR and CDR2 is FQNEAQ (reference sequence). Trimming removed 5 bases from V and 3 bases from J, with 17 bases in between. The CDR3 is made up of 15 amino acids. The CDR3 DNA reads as TGTGCCAGCAGCCCCCCCCTCCCTCGCCACTACGAGCAGTACTTC. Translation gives CASSPPLPRHYEQYF.

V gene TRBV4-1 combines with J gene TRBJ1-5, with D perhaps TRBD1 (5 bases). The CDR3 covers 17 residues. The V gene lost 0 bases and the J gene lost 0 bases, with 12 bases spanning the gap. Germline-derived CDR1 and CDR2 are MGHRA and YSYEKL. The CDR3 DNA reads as TGCGCCAGCAGCCAAGAGGGAGGGGATACTAGCAATCAGCCCCAGCATTTT. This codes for CASSQEGGDTSNQPQHF.

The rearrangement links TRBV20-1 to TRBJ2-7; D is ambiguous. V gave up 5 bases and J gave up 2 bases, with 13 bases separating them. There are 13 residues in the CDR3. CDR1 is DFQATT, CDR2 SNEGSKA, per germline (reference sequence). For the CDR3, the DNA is TGCAGTGCTCCACAGACTCTCACCTACGAGCAGTACTTC. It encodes CSAPQTLTYEQYF.

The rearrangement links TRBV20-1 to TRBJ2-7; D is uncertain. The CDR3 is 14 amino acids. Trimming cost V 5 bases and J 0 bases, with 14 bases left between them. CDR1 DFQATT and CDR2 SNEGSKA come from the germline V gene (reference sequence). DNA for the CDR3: TGCAGTGCTTCGGACGCCCGTAGCTCCTACGAGCAGTACTTC. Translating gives CSASDARSSYEQYF.

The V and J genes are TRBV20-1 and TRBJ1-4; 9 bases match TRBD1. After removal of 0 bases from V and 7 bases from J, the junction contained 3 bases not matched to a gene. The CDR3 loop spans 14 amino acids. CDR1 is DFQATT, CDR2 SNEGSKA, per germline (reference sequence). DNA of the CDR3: TGCAGTGCTAGAGACGACAGGGGGGGTGAAAAACTGTTTTTT. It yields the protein CSARDDRGGEKLFF.

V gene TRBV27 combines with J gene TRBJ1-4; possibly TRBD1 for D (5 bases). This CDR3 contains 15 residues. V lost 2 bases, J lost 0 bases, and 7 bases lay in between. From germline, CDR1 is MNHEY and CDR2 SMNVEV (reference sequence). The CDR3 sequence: CASSLMGATNEKLFF. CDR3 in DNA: TGTGCCAGCAGTTTAATGGGGGCAACTAATGAAAAACTGTTTTTT.

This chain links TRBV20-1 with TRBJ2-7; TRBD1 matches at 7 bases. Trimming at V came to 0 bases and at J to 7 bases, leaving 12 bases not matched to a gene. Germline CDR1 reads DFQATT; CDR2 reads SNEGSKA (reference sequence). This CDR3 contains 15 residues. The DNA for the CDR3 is TGCAGTGCTAGAGATCGACGACAGGGATCATGGGAGCAGTACTTC. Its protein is CSARDRRQGSWEQYF.

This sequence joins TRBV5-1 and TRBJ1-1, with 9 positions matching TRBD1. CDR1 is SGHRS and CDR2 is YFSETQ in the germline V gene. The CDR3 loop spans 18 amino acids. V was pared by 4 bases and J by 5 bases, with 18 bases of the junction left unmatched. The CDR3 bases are TGCGCCAGCAGCCCCGTAAAGGGACAGGGCCTCTGGAGGACTGAAGCTTTCTTT. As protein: CASSPVKGQGLWRTEAFF.

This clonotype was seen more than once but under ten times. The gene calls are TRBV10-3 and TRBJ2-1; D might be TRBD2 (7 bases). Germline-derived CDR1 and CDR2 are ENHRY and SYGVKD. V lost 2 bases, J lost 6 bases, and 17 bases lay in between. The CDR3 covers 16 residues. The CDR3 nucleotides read TGTGCCATCAGTGAGGCGGGGGCAGAGTTTGGCAATGAGCAGTTCTTC. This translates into CAISEAGAEFGNEQFF.

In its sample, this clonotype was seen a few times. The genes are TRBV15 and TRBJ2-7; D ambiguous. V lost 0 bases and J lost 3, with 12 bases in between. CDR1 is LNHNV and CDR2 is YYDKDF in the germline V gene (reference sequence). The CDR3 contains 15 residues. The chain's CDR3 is CATSRDLSQSYEQYF. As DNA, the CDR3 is TGTGCCACCAGCAGAGATCTCAGTCAAAGCTACGAGCAGTACTTC.

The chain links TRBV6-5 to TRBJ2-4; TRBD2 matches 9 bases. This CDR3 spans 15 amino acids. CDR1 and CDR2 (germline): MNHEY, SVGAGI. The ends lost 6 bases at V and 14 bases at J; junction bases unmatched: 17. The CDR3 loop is CASSTKAGGVPLEYF. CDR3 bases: TGTGCCAGCAGCACTAAAGCGGGAGGTGTGCCTCTGGAGTACTTC.